This entry features one TCR beta chain sequence. The antigen remains unidentified. The data originate from a study of T cells in Graves' hyperthyroidism and ophthalmopathy. Researchers amplified the TCR beta CDR3 regions from RNA transcripts. Using the HTBI primer set, a first-round RT-PCR was run on the TCR CDR3. TCRdb called the multiplex PCR reads again in MiXCR, with one record for every CDR3 protein. In the table there are hundreds of thousands of distinct CDR3 sequences, roughly 16% of which are singletons. Exclusion followed for patients with uncontrolled infection, other autoimmune disease, pregnancy or lactation. Diagnostic assessment was based on clinical symptoms, serum thyroxine and TRAb, thyroid ultrasound and orbital computed tomography. Study findings and constraints: Most thyroid clonotypes with frequency above 0.001 were detected in blood.

CDR1 is LNHDA, CDR2 SQIVND, per germline (reference sequence). CDR3 length: 14 residues. Germline trimming cut 3 bases from V and 4 bases from J; bases unmatched to any gene: 3. The genes are TRBV19 and TRBJ1-2; 9 bases are a match to TRBD1. Sequenced input: blood. The source of this sequence is a woman in her thirties with Graves' hyperthyroidism. The CDR3 region is CASSMDRGFYGYTF. In DNA form, the CDR3 reads TGTGCCAGTAGTATGGACAGGGGATTCTATGGCTACACCTTC.